The entry that follows covers one TCR beta chain sequence. The target of this receptor is not known. Qualities for individual bases were not recorded, and no much larger clone is one base off. The source of the sample is a study of neoadjuvant anti-PD-1 for oral cavity cancer listed by TCRdb under 2021. General notes on the study: Patients mostly received three to four biweekly doses of nivolumab at 3 mg/kg before curative-intent surgical resection. For patients who did not progress, a fourth nivolumab dose was given around day 43, followed by definitive surgical resection on days 50-56. Patients with complete response, partial response or stable disease by RECIST 1.1 were defined as responders, whereas patients with progression were defined as non-responders. The parent correlative cohort included approximately twelve patients, with an approximately 30% response rate.

For survey sequencing, tumor libraries mostly used about 5 ug of input genomic DNA, with two replicates for each sample. Following the manufacturer's instructions, the team built TCRbeta libraries using the immunoSEQ hsTCRbeta kit. An Illumina NovaSeq 6000 S4 flow cell was used to sequence the final libraries, which had first been combined to 3 nM. On the study's bioinformatics: Raw data preprocessing and quality control were performed with the immunoSEQ Analyzer. The analysis was limited to productive rearrangements, and each clonotype was defined by a unique CDR3 amino acid sequence. Repertoire clonality was estimated as the Gini-Simpson index, which was computed with the R package tcR. Gini indices were compared with Student's t test, and associations with tumor size change were assessed by Pearson correlation. TCRdb retrieved this table from immuneACCESS and kept in-frame rearrangements only. Not all clones are present; in checked studies, unresolved V genes account for under half, and no reason is known for the remainder. The D gene and trimming were derived from the DNA, and the V and J assignments and clone size from that table. The sample table shows approximately 15,000 clones, and approximately 35% are seen once. In total, the top ten clones hold 39% of the sample.

Findings and caveats that apply to the study as a whole: Higher pretreatment blood Treg/Th17 ratios correlated with higher pretreatment blood TCRbeta clonality and lower post-treatment tumor TCRbeta clonality. Larger post-treatment sizes of preexisting intratumoral clones correlated with greater tumor shrinkage, suggesting expansion of preexisting clones contributed to response. The TCR analyses had only a few patients in each response group, and the authors called for validation in larger cohorts.

CDR1 MNHEY and CDR2 SMNVEV were looked up in the germline V gene (reference sequence). The germline ends are 13 bases apart after V is trimmed by 1 base and J by 0 bases. CDR3 length: 18 amino acids, cysteine to phenylalanine. The CDR3 DNA has 54 bases and is translated from base 1. Read against the paper, the sample's time point label means: after neoadjuvant nivolumab, at surgical resection. Patients had been newly diagnosed with stage II-IVA oral cavity squamous cell carcinoma, and no prior systemic or radiation treatment had been given to the patients. The cohort was composed of patients with HPV-negative, locally advanced oral cavity squamous cell carcinoma. The samples were obtained from a longitudinal correlative study of a single-arm phase II trial testing neoadjuvant nivolumab in oral cavity squamous cell carcinoma. Subject-matched pre- and post-treatment PBMCs and tumors from three responders and three non-responders were subjected to genomic DNA-based TCRbeta sequencing. The Maxwell RSC DNA from Tissue kit was used to isolate genomic DNA from tumor tissue.

The chain employs TRBV27 and TRBJ2-6, with TRBD1 tentatively as D gene (6 bases match). The specimen was tumor tissue, collected after nivolumab (anti-PD-1) treatment. The receptor's source is a person between 35 and 79 years old with oral cavity squamous cell carcinoma. At the DNA level, the sequence is TGTGCCAGCAGTTTATACTCGGGACACTACTCTGGGGCCAACGTCCTGACTTTC. Translated, it reads CASSLYSGHYSGANVLTF.